These 27 T cell receptor beta chains came from one sample sequenced in a study of T cells in Graves' hyperthyroidism and ophthalmopathy. RNA transcripts yielded amplified TCR beta CDR3 regions. First-round RT-PCR targeting the TCR CDR3 was performed with the HTBI primer set. TCRdb re-derived calls from the multiplex PCR reads in MiXCR, one entry per CDR3 protein. The sample holds about 370,000 distinct CDR3 sequences, approximately 16% seen once. What was sequenced was blood. These receptors all come from a woman aged 55-70 years with Graves' ophthalmopathy.

In this sample, this clonotype turned up a few times. This sequence joins TRBV11-2 and TRBJ1-6; 9 positions agree with TRBD1. V was pared by 5 bases and J by 8 bases, with 13 bases of the junction left unmatched. The CDR3 spans 17 residues. CDR1 is SGHAT, CDR2 FQNNGV, per germline. This CDR3 reads CASSRGDRDAFYSPLHF. The CDR3 DNA reads TGTGCCAGCAGCCGCGGGGACAGGGACGCCTTTTATTCACCCCTCCACTTT. Variable domain in full (rest from reference TRBV11-2 and TRBJ1-6): EAGVAQSPRYKIIEKRQSVAFWCNPISGHATLYWYQQILGQGPKLLIQFQNNGVVDDSQLPKDRFSAERLKGVDSTLKIQPAKLEDSAVYLCASSRGDRDAFYSPLHFGNGTRLTVT.

The table lists this clonotype with many counts. The chain carries TRBV28 and TRBJ2-1; TRBD2 agrees at 9 bases. The CDR3 runs 14 residues. Germline V gene lookup returns CDR1 MDHEN and CDR2 SYDVKM. V lost 10 bases, J lost 4 bases, and 8 bases stayed unmatched. The CDR3 spells CATTGLAGYNEQFF. CDR3 coding DNA: TGTGCCACCACGGGACTAGCAGGATACAATGAGCAGTTCTTC.

This clonotype showed up many times. The V call is TRBV2, the J call TRBJ2-1, with D perhaps TRBD2 (5 bases). This CDR3 contains 12 residues. The V gene's germline CDR1 is SNHLY and CDR2 FYNNEI. Between the trimmed V and J ends, which lost 2 bases and 10 bases, there was a span of 9 bases. The CDR3 DNA is TGTGCCAGCAGTGAAACCCCGGGGGAGCAGTTCTTC. This translates into CASSETPGEQFF.

This clonotype was counted many times. This chain links TRBV27 with TRBJ2-7; D unresolved. The V end lost 2 bases, the J end lost 2 bases, and 7 bases lay between the germline ends. Per the germline V gene, CDR1 is MNHEY and CDR2 is SMNVEV (reference sequence). This CDR3 is built from 13 residues. In DNA, the CDR3 is TGTGCCAGCAGTTTAAAGAGTACCTACGAGCAGTACTTC. Encoded protein: CASSLKSTYEQYF.

The rearrangement links TRBV25-1 to TRBJ2-3; 11 bases are a match to TRBD2. V dropped 2 bases and J dropped 7; count of bases not matched to a gene: 8. This CDR3 spans 16 amino acids. Germline-derived CDR1 and CDR2 are MGHDK and SYGVNS. The CDR3 nucleotides read TGTGCCAGCAGTGAAGGGGATGGGACTAGCGGAAATACGCAGTATTTT. This gives the protein CASSEGDGTSGNTQYF. Full variable domain (remainder filled in from reference TRBV25-1 and TRBJ2-3): EADIYQTPRYLVIGTGKKITLECSQTMGHDKMYWYQQDPGMELHLIHYSYGVNSTEKGDLSSESTVSRIRTEHFPLTLESARPSHTSQYLCASSEGDGTSGNTQYFGPGTRLTVL.

Only a few counts were recorded for this clonotype. The DNA of the CDR3 is TGTGCCAGCAGCCCTAATCCCCCGGGACTAGCGGGACAATCCTACGAGCAGTACTTC. Translation: CASSPNPPGLAGQSYEQYF. The chain joins TRBV7-9 to TRBJ2-7; 13 nucleotides match TRBD2. Trimming cost V 5 bases and J 1 base; bases outside gene matches: 14. The CDR3 consists of 19 residues. The germline V gene has CDR1 SEHNR and CDR2 FQNEAQ (reference sequence).

The chain employs TRBV7-9 and TRBJ2-1; D unresolved. Germline V gene sequence: CDR1 SEHNR, CDR2 FQNEAQ (reference sequence). The V end lost 8 bases, the J end lost 10 bases, and 12 bases lay between the germline ends. The CDR3 length is 11 residues. The CDR3 here is CASAAVQEQFF. The CDR3, as DNA: TGTGCCAGCGCCGCGGTGCAGGAGCAGTTCTTC.

This clonotype was observed a handful of times. The chain links TRBV6-1 to TRBJ2-7; D call uncertain. This CDR3 has 14 amino acids. The V and J ends lost 6 bases and 6 bases respectively, with 18 bases between them. Germline lookup yields CDR1 MNHNS and CDR2 SASEGT. CDR3 sequence (DNA): TGTGCCAGCAGCCGAAACCAAGAAACCAGCGAGCAGTACTTC. This translates into CASSRNQETSEQYF.

The CDR3 DNA reads TGCAGTGCTATGCGTCAGTACACCGGGGAGCTGTTTTTT. Translating gives CSAMRQYTGELFF. The V call is TRBV20-1, the J call TRBJ2-2; no clear D. Germline V gene data show CDR1 as DFQATT and CDR2 as SNEGSKA (reference sequence). Trimming shortened V by 4 bases and J by 3 bases, and 9 bases separated the two germline ends. The CDR3 is 13 amino acids.

This clonotype showed up just a few times. J is TRBJ2-7 and V is TRBV6-2 or TRBV6-3; D unresolved. The length of the CDR3 is 16 residues. Trimming took off 0 bases at V and 2 bases at J, with 14 bases between the two ends. Looked up from germline, CDR1 is MNHEY and CDR2 is SVGEGT. CDR3 nucleotide sequence: TGTGCCAGCAGTTACTCACGGACGCAGGCTACCTACGAGCAGTACTTC. It specifies CASSYSRTQATYEQYF.

The rearrangement joins TRBV29-1 to TRBJ1-1; the D is unclear. Trimming removed 6 bases at V and 1 base at J, with 9 bases between. The CDR3 is 12 residues long. Germline V CDR1 and CDR2: SQVTM, ANQGSEA. The CDR3 region has the DNA TGCAGCGTATCCAAGAGGAACACTGAAGCTTTCTTT. Translated: CSVSKRNTEAFF.

At least ten counts were recorded for this clonotype. The chain recombines TRBV2 with TRBJ2-1; TRBD2 matches at 8 bases. CDR3 length equals 14 residues. Looked up from germline, CDR1 is SNHLY and CDR2 is FYNNEI. Losses at the gene ends were 6 bases for V and 9 bases for J; bases not matched to a gene: 10. The CDR3 nucleotides are TGTGCCAGCAGACTAGCGGACCTAGGGGGTGAGCAGTTCTTC. Residues: CASRLADLGGEQFF.

The chain recombines TRBV7-3 with TRBJ2-6; no reliable D call. Trimming pared 1 base from V and 1 base from J, leaving 8 bases between. The CDR3 is 16 residues long. CDR1 and CDR2 (germline): SGHTA, FQGTGA. The DNA of the CDR3 is TGTGCCAGCAGCTTAAGAGTACAATCTGGGGCCAACGTCCTGACTTTC. Translation gives CASSLRVQSGANVLTF. Variable domain in full (rest from reference TRBV7-3 and TRBJ2-6): GAGVSQTPSNKVTEKGKYVELRCDPISGHTALYWYRQSLGQGPEFLIYFQGTGAADDSGLPNDRFFAVRPEGSVSTLKIQRTERGDSAVYLCASSLRVQSGANVLTFGAGSRLTVL.

This clonotype was counted between two and nine times. V gene TRBV7-9 combines with J gene TRBJ2-5; 11 bases are a match to TRBD2. V lost 4 bases, J lost 1 base, and 14 bases stayed unmatched. The CDR3 covers 19 residues. Germline V gene data show CDR1 as SEHNR and CDR2 as FQNEAQ (reference sequence). The DNA for the CDR3 is TGTGCCAGCAGCTACGACGCTCGAGGGCTAGCGGGAGGCCAAGAGACCCAGTACTTC. Protein product: CASSYDARGLAGGQETQYF.

This clonotype showed up many times. V gene TRBV29-1 combines with J gene TRBJ2-5; TRBD2 matches 11 bases. CDR1 and CDR2 from the germline V gene are SQVTM and ANQGSEA. After removal of 7 bases from V and 5 bases from J, the junction contained 9 bases not matched to a gene. The CDR3 contains 14 residues. The CDR3 region has the DNA TGCAGCGCCTCCGTAGCGGGAGGGCGGGAGACCCAGTACTTC. Amino acid sequence: CSASVAGGRETQYF.

A remark on this clonotype: This may come from a read error, since a much larger clone is one base off. This chain uses TRBV29-1 with TRBJ1-1; D gene unclear. The CDR3 is 14 residues long. Germline-derived CDR1 and CDR2 are SQVTM and ANQGSEA. V was trimmed by 4 bases and J by 4 bases, leaving 16 bases between them. The CDR3 sequence: CSVVMQVAGTEAFF. The DNA for the CDR3 is TGCAGCGTTGTTATGCAGGTGGCGGGCACTGAAGCTTTCTTT.

J is TRBJ1-1 and V is TRBV5-4; D not certain. Germline CDR1 SGHNT, CDR2 YYREEE (reference sequence). The CDR3 has 14 residues. Trimming pared 3 bases from V and 1 base from J, leaving 10 bases between. The CDR3 loop is CASSSGGRNTEAFF. CDR3 DNA sequence: TGTGCCAGCAGCTCTGGAGGGCGGAACACTGAAGCTTTCTTT.

This clonotype was observed a few times. The CDR3 DNA follows: TGTGCCATCCGGGACAGTAACGAAGCTTTCTTT. It specifies CAIRDSNEAFF. The J gene is TRBJ1-1, the V gene TRBV10-3, with TRBD1 matching 7 bases. The trim removed 8 bases at V and 8 bases at J, leaving 5 bases unmatched. Germline values: CDR1 ENHRY, CDR2 SYGVKD. The CDR3 is 11 amino acids.

This clonotype was detected many times. The CDR3 DNA reads TGTGCCAGCAGCTCCTTTACCGGGCCTAACACCGGGGAGCTGTTTTTT. Translating gives CASSSFTGPNTGELFF. This chain connects TRBV11-1 to TRBJ2-2; no definite D call. This CDR3 has 16 residues. The ends were cut back, 4 bases at V and 2 bases at J, with 14 bases in the middle. The V gene's germline CDR1 is SGHAT and CDR2 FQDESV (reference sequence).

The chain couples TRBV14 to TRBJ2-1; TRBD2 matches at 12 bases. Germline CDR1 is SGHDN and CDR2 is FVKESK. With V trimmed by 0 bases and J by 6 bases, 6 bases remained unmatched. CDR3 length: 17 amino acids. CDR3 DNA: TGTGCCAGCAGCCAAGATCTAGCGGGAGGGCCCGGCAATGAGCAGTTCTTC. It translates to CASSQDLAGGPGNEQFF.

This clonotype was detected many times. The CDR3 region is CSATTGWGTDTQYF. The CDR3 DNA reads as TGCAGTGCCACGACAGGGTGGGGCACAGATACGCAGTATTTT. The chain combines TRBV20-1 with TRBJ2-3; 7 bases map to TRBD1. CDR1 and CDR2 from the germline V gene are DFQATT and SNEGSKA (reference sequence). V lost 6 bases to trimming and J lost 1 base; unmatched junction nucleotides: 7. The CDR3 runs 14 residues.

This clonotype has more than one count but fewer than ten. The rearrangement uses TRBV28 and TRBJ2-5, with D possibly TRBD2 on 7 matching bases. With 4 bases removed from V and 5 bases from J, the gap between germline ends came to 20 bases. Germline CDR1 and CDR2: MDHEN and SYDVKM. The CDR3 runs 16 residues. CDR3: CASSSSKGGRIETQYF. The CDR3 DNA reads as TGTGCCAGCAGTTCATCTAAGGGGGGGCGCATTGAGACCCAGTACTTC.

This clonotype was recorded a few times. The J gene is TRBJ2-2, the V gene TRBV5-1; 16 bases map to TRBD2. CDR3 length equals 18 residues. The V gene's germline CDR1 is SGHRS and CDR2 YFSETQ. V gave up 4 bases and J gave up 2 bases; unmatched junction bases: 5. CDR3: CASSPGLAGGPNTGELFF. The DNA of the CDR3 is TGCGCCAGCAGCCCGGGACTAGCGGGAGGGCCTAACACCGGGGAGCTGTTTTTT.

The chain couples TRBV20-1 to TRBJ2-5; D is tentatively TRBD1 or TRBD2 (5 bases each). V was trimmed by 8 bases and J by 7 bases, leaving 14 bases between them. Germline values: CDR1 DFQATT, CDR2 SNEGSKA (reference sequence). This CDR3 spans 11 amino acids. CDR3 protein: CSSPGAGTQYF. In nucleotides, the CDR3 is TGCAGTTCTCCCGGGGCGGGGACCCAGTACTTC.

This clonotype has more than one count but fewer than ten. This chain joins TRBV6-2 or TRBV6-3 and TRBJ2-5; D ambiguous. Germline V CDR1 and CDR2: MNHEY, SVGEGT. The CDR3 sequence is 13 residues long. The V gene lost 5 bases and the J gene lost 2 bases, with 9 bases spanning the gap. This CDR3 is CASSGLTQETQYF. As DNA, the CDR3 is TGTGCCAGCAGTGGATTAACACAAGAGACCCAGTACTTC.

The gene calls are TRBV20-1 and TRBJ1-1; TRBD1 aligns across 7 bases. This CDR3 has 14 amino acids. V lost 3 bases to trimming and J lost 6 bases; unmatched junction nucleotides: 10. The germline CDR1 and CDR2 sequences are DFQATT and SNEGSKA (reference sequence). The CDR3 DNA follows: TGCAGTGCTAGGAATCCGACAGGGAGCGCTGAAGCTTTCTTT. It specifies CSARNPTGSAEAFF.

This clonotype is classed as medium-sized. V usage is TRBV28 and J usage is TRBJ1-1; the match to TRBD1 covers 10 bases. Germline loops: CDR1 MDHEN, CDR2 SYDVKM. This CDR3 has 14 residues. The J segment lost 10 bases and the V segment lost 5 bases, leaving 10 bases of the junction unmatched. The CDR3 reads CASSRTGGLVRAFF. The CDR3 coding sequence is TGTGCCAGCAGTAGGACAGGGGGTTTGGTTAGAGCTTTCTTT.